The 25 T cell receptor beta chains reported below all come from one sample, sequenced in a study of graft-versus-host responses after intestinal transplantation. The repertoire was sequenced with immunoSEQ multiplex PCR; TCRdb's copy has only in-frame clones and lacks some. The profile shows under 75,000 clones, 90% of them singletons. These receptors lack a known antigen. Source: unstimulated CD8+ T cells sorted from spleen or lymph node cells, taken before transplant. These receptor sequences come from a human donor who was the organ donor for an intestinal transplant.

The V call is TRBV4-1, the J call TRBJ2-4, with unresolved D. CDR1 is MGHRA, CDR2 YSYEKL, per germline. The germline V and J ends were trimmed by 0 bases and 2 bases, with 8 bases remaining between them. This CDR3 has 15 amino acids. This CDR3 is CASSQDPGSKNIQYF. CDR3 DNA sequence: TGCGCCAGCAGCCAAGATCCGGGTTCCAAAAACATTCAGTACTTC.

The CDR3 DNA sequence: TGTGCCAGCAGTACCTCCGGGACAGGGAGCGGCTACACCTTC. It yields the protein CASSTSGTGSGYTF. J is TRBJ1-2 and V is TRBV25-1, with 9 positions matching TRBD1. V lost 5 bases to trimming and J lost 8 bases; unmatched junction nucleotides: 9. The CDR3 covers 14 residues. CDR1 is MGHDK, CDR2 SYGVNS, per germline.

The CDR3 is CASSYPGTGYGYTF. The CDR3 bases are TGTGCCAGCAGCTACCCCGGGACAGGGTATGGCTACACCTTC. This sequence joins TRBV11-2 and TRBJ1-2; 9 bases align to TRBD1. This CDR3 region has 14 residues. Losses at the gene ends were 4 bases for V and 5 bases for J; bases not matched to a gene: 5. Germline CDR1 reads SGHAT; CDR2 reads FQNNGV.

This chain links TRBV4-2 with TRBJ1-1; D uncertain. CDR3 length equals 16 residues. The germline V and J ends were trimmed by 0 bases and 1 base, with 12 bases remaining between them. Germline V lookup: CDR1 LGHNA, CDR2 YNFKEQ. CDR3 residues: CASSQDPRPGNTEAFF. The CDR3 DNA is TGTGCCAGCAGCCAAGATCCGAGGCCCGGGAACACTGAAGCTTTCTTT.

The J gene is TRBJ1-2, the V gene TRBV11-3; weak D call: TRBD1 (5 bases). The germline CDR1 and CDR2 sequences are SGHNT and YENEEA. The CDR3 loop spans 12 amino acids. V shed 3 bases and J shed 6 bases, with 8 bases lying between them. The chain's CDR3 is CASSFRQNGYTF. The CDR3, as DNA: TGTGCCAGCAGCTTCAGACAGAATGGCTACACCTTC.

The DNA for the CDR3 is TGCGCCAGCAGCCAGTCGGGGTACACAGATACGCAGTATTTT. Its translation: CASSQSGYTDTQYF. This chain uses TRBV4-1 with TRBJ2-3; TRBD2 might be the D (5 bases). Germline loops: CDR1 MGHRA, CDR2 YSYEKL. CDR3 length: 14 residues. Trimming took off 3 bases at V and 2 bases at J, with 9 bases between the two ends.

The chain employs TRBV7-3 and TRBJ1-2, with D perhaps TRBD1 (5 bases). The CDR3 is 13 amino acids. Germline values: CDR1 SGHTA, CDR2 FQGTGA. V lost 1 base to trimming and J lost 7 bases, with 10 bases between them. In DNA form, the CDR3 reads TGTGCCAGCAGCTTAAGGAACAGGCGTGGCTACACCTTC. Translating gives CASSLRNRRGYTF.

This chain's CDR3 is CASSSWGEDTPNTEAFF. The CDR3 bases are TGTGCCAGCAGCTCGTGGGGAGAGGATACTCCGAACACTGAAGCTTTCTTT. This rearrangement joins TRBV7-9 to TRBJ1-1; no clear D. There are 17 residues in the CDR3. Per the germline V gene, CDR1 is SEHNR and CDR2 is FQNEAQ (reference sequence). V was cut by 4 bases and J by 1 base, with 19 bases left in between.

The genes are TRBV4-1 and TRBJ1-5; 12 bases map to TRBD1. Looked up from germline, CDR1 is MGHRA and CDR2 is YSYEKL. The ends lost 3 bases at V and 6 bases at J; junction bases unmatched: 0. This CDR3 region has 14 residues. CDR3 amino acids: CASSQGQGAQPQHF. CDR3 in DNA: TGCGCCAGCAGCCAGGGACAGGGGGCTCAGCCCCAGCATTTT.

The chain joins TRBV5-1 to TRBJ1-1; 8 bases align to TRBD1. V lost 0 bases, J lost 10 bases, and 14 bases stayed unmatched. The germline V gene has CDR1 SGHRS and CDR2 YFSETQ. The length of the CDR3 is 16 residues. The CDR3 nucleotides read TGCGCCAGCAGCTTGGCGGGGGGACAGGACATAAGGGGAGCTTTCTTT. Translating it yields CASSLAGGQDIRGAFF. The entire variable domain, with the rest obtained from reference TRBV5-1 and TRBJ1-1, is as follows: KAGVTQTPRYLIKTRGQQVTLSCSPISGHRSVSWYQQTPGQGLQFLFEYFSETQRNKGNFPGRFSGRQFSNSRSEMNVSTLELGDSALYLCASSLAGGQDIRGAFFGQGTRLTVV.

In its sample, this clone was seen a few times. The chain joins TRBV7-7 to TRBJ2-7; the match to TRBD2 covers 10 bases. The CDR3 is made up of 16 amino acids. CDR1 and CDR2 (germline): SSHAT, FNYEAQ (reference sequence). The CDR3 coding sequence is TGTGCTAGCAGCTTCCCTCTAGAGCGGGGGGGGTACGAGCAGTACGTC. It yields the protein CASSFPLERGGYEQYV.

The chain uses TRBV5-4 and TRBJ1-4, with D possibly matching TRBD1 (5 bases). Germline CDR1 is SGHNT and CDR2 is YYREEE (reference sequence). The CDR3 spans 16 residues. Trimming took off 3 bases at V and 3 bases at J, with 15 bases between the two ends. The CDR3 loop reads CASSWARGGPNEKLFF. The CDR3 nucleotides read TGTGCCAGCAGCTGGGCTCGGGGGGGTCCTAATGAAAAACTGTTTTTT. The full variable domain, its missing parts supplied by reference TRBV5-4 and TRBJ1-4, is ETGVTQSPTHLIKTRGQQVTLRCSSQSGHNTVSWYQQALGQGPQFIFQYYREEENGRGNFPPRFSGLQFPNYSSELNVNALELDDSALYLCASSWARGGPNEKLFFGSGTQLSVL.

This chain links TRBV6-1 with TRBJ2-7, with TRBD1 as a possible D gene (5 bases). The CDR3 consists of 15 residues. The ends were cut back, 3 bases at V and 3 bases at J, with 15 bases in the middle. Germline-derived CDR1 and CDR2 are MNHNS and SASEGT. CDR3 DNA: TGTGCCAGCAGTGATTTGGTATCAGGGATCTACGAGCAGTACGTC. Protein product: CASSDLVSGIYEQYV.

This chain joins TRBV6-4 and TRBJ2-3, with TRBD2 matching 10 bases. Germline CDR1 reads MRHNA; CDR2 reads SNTAGT. The V gene end was trimmed by 3 bases and the J gene end by 0 bases; junction bases not matched to a gene: 0. The CDR3 spans 15 residues. CDR3 coding DNA: TGTGCCAGCAGTGAGGGACTAGCGAGCACAGATACGCAGTATTTT. Encoded protein: CASSEGLASTDTQYF.

V usage is TRBV27 and J usage is TRBJ1-6, with D possibly being TRBD1 (6 bases). This CDR3 contains 19 residues. Trimming cost V 2 bases and J 2 bases, with 19 bases left between them. Looked up from germline, CDR1 is MNHEY and CDR2 is SMNVEV (reference sequence). The chain's CDR3 is CASSLNVRTVGTYNSPLHF. The CDR3 DNA is TGTGCCAGCAGTTTAAACGTTAGGACAGTAGGAACCTATAATTCACCCCTCCACTTT.

The chain uses TRBV27 and TRBJ2-7, with D possibly TRBD1 on 6 matching bases. The length of the CDR3 is 14 residues. Trimming pared 5 bases from V and 1 base from J, leaving 12 bases between. In germline, CDR1 is MNHEY, CDR2 SMNVEV (reference sequence). CDR3 sequence reads: CASSPETGSYEQYV. As DNA, the CDR3 is TGTGCCAGCAGTCCGGAGACAGGTTCCTACGAGCAGTACGTC.

The rearrangement links TRBV2 to TRBJ2-7; TRBD1 matches 8 bases. Germline assignment: CDR1 SNHLY and CDR2 FYNNEI. This CDR3 spans 12 amino acids. J gave up 6 bases and V 5 bases, and 3 bases lay outside the gene matches. CDR3: CASSYGQGEQYV. The CDR3 DNA follows: TGTGCCAGCAGTTATGGACAGGGCGAGCAGTACGTC.

This sequence joins TRBV6-6 and TRBJ1-2; D gene uncertain. The CDR3 runs 13 residues. CDR1 MNHNY and CDR2 SVGAGI come from the germline V gene (reference sequence). The V end was cut by 7 bases, the J end by 2 bases, with 11 bases between. The CDR3 nucleotides read TGTGCCAGCATTCTCGGAGGAAACTATGGCTACACCTTC. Translated, it gives CASILGGNYGYTF.

The gene calls are TRBV19 and TRBJ1-2; possible D gene TRBD1, 6 bases. Germline assignment: CDR1 LNHDA and CDR2 SQIVND (reference sequence). Trimming removed 6 bases at V and 4 bases at J, with 18 bases between. The CDR3 is 15 residues long. The CDR3 bases are TGTGCCAGTAGCCCCGAAGGGGGAAACACCTATGGCTACACCTTC. Amino acid sequence: CASSPEGGNTYGYTF.

The genes are TRBV9 and TRBJ1-1; a possible D gene is TRBD1 (5 bases). The V and J ends lost 2 bases and 1 base respectively, with 21 bases between them. The CDR3 length is 18 residues. Germline V gene lookup returns CDR1 SGDLS and CDR2 YYNGEE. This chain's CDR3 is CASSVVPATEVRNTEAFF. The CDR3, as DNA: TGTGCCAGCAGCGTTGTTCCGGCGACAGAAGTTCGGAACACTGAAGCTTTCTTT.

V usage is TRBV4-1 and J usage is TRBJ1-2; the match to TRBD1 covers 9 bases. CDR1 MGHRA and CDR2 YSYEKL come from the germline V gene. The CDR3 is 17 residues long. V lost 4 bases, J lost 2 bases, and 11 bases stayed unmatched. For the CDR3, the DNA is TGCGCCAGCAGCCTAAGATCCTTTGGACAGGGGAACTATGGCTACACCTTC. This gives the protein CASSLRSFGQGNYGYTF.

This clone was detected once. The rearrangement uses TRBV27 and TRBJ1-2, with D unresolved. V shed 2 bases and J shed 3 bases, with 10 bases lying between them. The germline CDR1 and CDR2 sequences are MNHEY and SMNVEV (reference sequence). This CDR3 region has 14 residues. The CDR3 DNA reads TGTGCCAGCAGTTTAGGGCACGGGGACTATGGCTACACCTTC. It yields the protein CASSLGHGDYGYTF.

V gene TRBV6-6 combines with J gene TRBJ2-1; D not certain. Trimming removed 4 bases from V and 0 bases from J, with 7 bases in between. This CDR3 contains 14 residues. The germline CDR1 and CDR2 sequences are MNHNY and SVGAGI (reference sequence). This CDR3 reads CASSSVASYNEQFF. The CDR3 DNA is TGTGCCAGCAGTTCTGTGGCCTCCTACAATGAGCAGTTCTTC.

V and J are TRBV6-5 and TRBJ1-2; the D gene is possibly TRBD1 (5 bases). Trimming removed 3 bases at V and 4 bases at J, with 9 bases between. Germline V gene lookup returns CDR1 MNHEY and CDR2 SVGAGI. The CDR3 runs to 13 residues. The CDR3 coding sequence is TGTGCCAGCAGTTATTACGACAGCTATGGCTACACCTTC. Its protein is CASSYYDSYGYTF.

The chain couples TRBV9 to TRBJ1-1; no firm D call. The CDR3 runs to 14 residues. Trimming pared 4 bases from V and 2 bases from J, leaving 12 bases between. Germline V CDR1 and CDR2: SGDLS, YYNGEE. The CDR3 sequence is CASSPTSVNTEAFF. In DNA form, the CDR3 reads TGTGCCAGCAGCCCCACCTCAGTAAACACTGAAGCTTTCTTT. Together with reference TRBV9 and TRBJ1-1, the CDR3 gives the full variable domain: DSGVTQTPKHLITATGQRVTLRCSPRSGDLSVYWYQQSLDQGLQFLIQYYNGEERAKGNILERFSAQQFPDLHSELNLSSLELGDSALYFCASSPTSVNTEAFFGQGTRLTVV.